This entry is about one T cell receptor beta chain. This clone was counted a single time. Its antigen is currently not known. No base-level quality is on record; no much larger clone is a single base apart. Trimming leaves V shorter by 5 bases and J shorter by 2 bases, with the junction holding 4 bases beyond the gene matches. Measured from the cysteine to the phenylalanine, the CDR3 is 14 residues long. Here the CDR3 DNA is all that survives: 42 bases in frame from base 1. The CDR1 and CDR2 encoded by the germline V gene are MNHEY and SVGAGI. Collaborating institutions collected whole blood in K2EDTA tubes following their own protocols. For TCRbeta analysis, collaborator samples were shipped as frozen whole blood, as isolated PBMCs, or as DNA extracted from either sample type. This entry comes from a study of blood T cell repertoires in COVID-19 (TCRdb year 2020). Notes on the research overall: The collaborator samples originated in the United States, Italy and Spain and spanned the acute and convalescent phases of COVID-19. A de-identified subject ID, COVID-19 status, age in years and sex were almost always included in the sample metadata. A freely available public database, intended as a resource for researchers studying the immune response to SARS-CoV-2, is where the repertoires were released. HLA class I and class II types, where available, came from metadata supplied by the sample provider rather than from assay-based typing. The prospective study material was composed of cDNA or gDNA derived from T cells, B-cell-depleted T cells, or PBMCs. The samples were drawn from two sources: the first 160 participants of the ongoing ImmuneRACE study, and 1,200 or so subjects contributed by 6 global collaborators. Deeply sampled blood TCRbeta repertoires from subjects exposed to, actively infected with, or recovered from COVID-19 were included in the dataset. Overall study outcomes, separate from this receptor: The quantity of clinical and demographic metadata differed by source and by participant and was supplied without curation.

TCRbeta CDR3 regions were amplified from genomic DNA using the immunoSEQ Assay, a bias-controlled multiplex PCR. Regarding the original processing steps: Within the assay, amplification of reference gene primers was used to estimate how many nucleated cells each sample contained. To quantify the absolute abundance of each unique TCRbeta CDR3 rearrangement, sequence reads were collapsed and filtered. Productive Simpson clonality was computed per sample as the square root of Simpson's diversity index over productive rearrangements. TCRdb retrieved this table from immuneACCESS and kept in-frame rearrangements only. Not all clones are present; in checked studies, unresolved V genes account for under half, and no reason is known for the remainder. The DNA gave D and trimming, while V, J and clone size come from that table. The sample records about 220,000 clones, 75% to 90% of which are singletons. The ten largest clones represent around 5.1% of the sample.

The sequence is built from TRBV6-5 and TRBJ2-7, and 9 bases in between align with TRBD1. The sequenced material came from peripheral blood. The sequence was obtained from a human donor in a cohort sampled during active COVID-19. This receptor has the CDR3 CASSLRTGAYEQYF. The nucleotide sequence reads TGTGCCAGCAGTCTTCGGACAGGGGCCTACGAGCAGTACTTC.